This entry features one T cell receptor (beta chain) sequence. This entry comes from a study of blood T cell repertoires in COVID-19. This study enrolled people aged about 18 to 100 from 24 US geographic areas. Germline CDR1 and CDR2: SGHTA and FQGNSA. This CDR3 contains 13 residues. Germline trimming cut 5 bases from V and 5 bases from J; bases unmatched to any gene: 4. In the study's own analysis: From reference gene primer amplification, estimates of nucleated cell counts were derived. Generated by immunoSEQ multiplex PCR, the TCRdb table keeps only in-frame clones and is missing some. The V and J calls and the clone size are those of that table, but D and trimming were determined from the DNA. This table has a few hundred thousand clones, about four fifths appearing once.

This receptor was obtained from a woman in her thirties or forties with acute COVID-19. The sequencing input was PBMCs or T cells enriched from blood (not recorded which). The chain uses TRBV7-2 and TRBJ1-2; the match to TRBD1 covers 8 bases. CDR3 nucleotide sequence: TGTGCCAGCAGCCCGAGGACAGGGTATGGCTACACCTTC. Translation gives CASSPRTGYGYTF.